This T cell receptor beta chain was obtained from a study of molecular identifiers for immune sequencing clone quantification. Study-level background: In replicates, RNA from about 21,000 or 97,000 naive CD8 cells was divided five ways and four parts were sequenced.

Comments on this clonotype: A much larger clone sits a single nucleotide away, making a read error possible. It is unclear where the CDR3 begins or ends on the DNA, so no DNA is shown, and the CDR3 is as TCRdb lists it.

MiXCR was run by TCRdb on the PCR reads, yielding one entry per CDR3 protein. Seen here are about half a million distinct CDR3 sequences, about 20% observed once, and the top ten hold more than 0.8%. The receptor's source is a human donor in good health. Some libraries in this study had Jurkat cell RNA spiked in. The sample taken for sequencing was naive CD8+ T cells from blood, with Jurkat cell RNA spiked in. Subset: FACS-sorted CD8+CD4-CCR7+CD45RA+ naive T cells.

The CDR3 protein is CSVAEGAGNEQLF. This chain connects TRBV29-1 to TRBJ2-1; TRBD1 is the table's D call, not checked against the DNA. The germline CDR1 and CDR2 sequences are SQVTM and ANQGSEA. The CDR3 length is 13 residues, termini included.